This entry lists 5 T cell receptor beta chains sequenced from one sample in a study of cytomegalovirus exposure and HLA in healthy donors. Use of 60 Vbeta and 13 Jbeta primers characterized the PCR. Produced via immunoSEQ multiplex PCR; TCRdb's table is partial and in-frame only. This sample carries some 200,000 clones, 65% to 90% of them seen once, and the ten largest clones take 6.3%. The sample consisted of PBMCs. Every receptor here comes from a middle-aged man in good health and CMV-seropositive.

The chain employs TRBV2 and TRBJ2-2; 7 bases match TRBD2. CDR3 length: 16 amino acids. Germline lookup yields CDR1 SNHLY and CDR2 FYNNEI. V gave up 0 bases and J gave up 7 bases; unmatched junction bases: 8. The CDR3 region has the DNA TGTGCCAGCAGTGAAGCGGCAGCGGGGAGGATCGGGGAGCTGTTTTTT. Translating it yields CASSEAAAGRIGELFF.

This chain links TRBV9 with TRBJ1-2; 7 nucleotides agree with TRBD1. V was pared by 3 bases and J by 7 bases, with 3 bases of the junction left unmatched. CDR1 is SGDLS and CDR2 is YYNGEE in the germline V gene. This CDR3 spans 12 amino acids. CDR3 DNA sequence: TGTGCCAGCAGCGACAACAGGGGTGGCTACACCTTC. Protein sequence: CASSDNRGGYTF.

This clone was picked up a small number of times. The V call is TRBV27, the J call TRBJ1-2; no reliable D call. Germline-derived CDR1 and CDR2 are MNHEY and SMNVEV (reference sequence). V gave up 4 bases and J gave up 3 bases, with 9 bases separating them. CDR3 length: 13 residues. In DNA form, the CDR3 reads TGTGCCAGCAGTTCGGGGTTTGACTATGGCTACACCTTC. It specifies CASSSGFDYGYTF.

This chain joins TRBV30 and TRBJ2-3; 9 bases are a match to TRBD1. There are 13 residues in the CDR3. Germline V gives CDR1 GTSNPN, CDR2 SVGIG (reference sequence). V gave up 3 bases and J gave up 6 bases; unmatched junction bases: 4. The CDR3: CAWRGTGTDTQYF. CDR3 sequence (DNA): TGTGCCTGGAGAGGGACAGGGACGGATACGCAGTATTTT.

This chain links TRBV30 with TRBJ2-5, with a possible D match to TRBD2 (6 bases). The length of the CDR3 is 16 residues. Germline assignment: CDR1 GTSNPN and CDR2 SVGIG (reference sequence). The V end lost 0 bases, the J end lost 4 bases, and 18 bases lay between the germline ends. Here the CDR3 reads CAWSVLGGHSVETQYF. The CDR3 bases are TGTGCCTGGAGTGTACTCGGAGGGCACAGTGTAGAGACCCAGTACTTC.